The T cell receptor beta chain described here comes from a study of shared clonotypes between healthy human individuals. The ends were cut back, 6 bases at V and 6 bases at J, with 18 bases in the middle. Germline lookup yields CDR1 LNHDA and CDR2 SQIVND (reference sequence). The CDR3 is made up of 14 amino acids. This clone showed up just once. Its antigen is currently unknown. Study results and limitations: Naive subsets tended to show greater estimated richness than memory subsets. Clonotype sharing among donors was expected to depend on sequencing depth.

CD45RA-negative memory and CD45RA+ naive subsets were split from the CD4+ cells. Method: immunoSEQ multiplex PCR; TCRdb's copy keeps in-frame clones and lacks some. The sample records roughly 2.2 million clones, 80% to 95% being singletons. This sequence joins TRBV19 and TRBJ2-7; no definite D call. The source of this sequence is a young man in good health. Some clones in this sample may be carry-over from other donors' samples. Input material: naive CD4+ T cells from PBMCs. As for subset: CD45RA+ positively selected. The CDR3 DNA sequence: TGTGCCAGTAGCCCCGTATACGAGAGACGCGAGCAGTACTTC. Its translation: CASSPVYERREQYF. Based on the CDR3 plus reference TRBV19 and TRBJ2-7, the full variable domain is DGGITQSPKYLFRKEGQNVTLSCEQNLNHDAMYWYRQDPGQGLRLIYYSQIVNDFQKGDIAEGYSVSREKKESFPLTVTSAQKNPTAFYLCASSPVYERREQYFGPGTRLTVT.